This T cell receptor (beta chain) was obtained from a study of molecular identifiers for immune sequencing clone quantification. Study findings and constraints: Among effectors, clones above 20 RNA copies held over 97% of molecules; among naive cells, under 1%.

In TCRdb, the PCR reads were re-called with MiXCR into one record per CDR3 protein. The sample lists about 36,000 distinct CDR3 sequences, roughly 20% occurring once. This clonotype has just a few counts. Its antigen is unknown. The clonotype comes from a human donor in good health. Some libraries in this study had Jurkat cell RNA spiked in. Input material: naive CD8+ T cells from blood, with Jurkat cell RNA spiked in. Subset meaning: FACS-sorted CD8+CD4-CCR7+CD45RA+ naive T cells.

The CDR3 region has the DNA TGTGCCATCAGTGAAGATGCTGCAGAGACCCAGTACTTC. Translating it yields CAISEDAAETQYF. This chain joins TRBV10-3 and TRBJ2-5; D gene uncertain. The V gene lost 3 bases and the J gene lost 4 bases, with 9 bases spanning the gap. The CDR3 sequence is 13 residues long. The germline gives CDR1 ENHRY, CDR2 SYGVKD.